Presented here are 14 T cell receptor beta chains from one specimen sequenced in a study of human thymus T cells. TCRdb's copy holds only in-frame clones and misses some; the assay was immunoSEQ multiplex PCR. Of approximately 46,000 clones in the sample, around 93% are singletons; the top ten hold about 0.17%. Sequenced: blood. These receptors were obtained from a girl less than two years old with a congenital heart defect but otherwise immunologically healthy.

The V gene is TRBV9, the J gene TRBJ2-7; the match to TRBD1 covers 11 bases. The CDR3 totals 15 residues. With V trimmed by 3 bases and J by 0 bases, 2 bases remained unmatched. Germline values: CDR1 SGDLS, CDR2 YYNGEE. As DNA, the CDR3 is TGTGCCAGCAGCGCCGGGACAGGGGGCTCCTACGAGCAGTACTTC. This translates into CASSAGTGGSYEQYF. The full variable domain, completed using reference TRBV9 and TRBJ2-7, is DSGVTQTPKHLITATGQRVTLRCSPRSGDLSVYWYQQSLDQGLQFLIQYYNGEERAKGNILERFSAQQFPDLHSELNLSSLELGDSALYFCASSAGTGGSYEQYFGPGTRLTVT.

The rearrangement links TRBV7-9 to TRBJ2-5, with D unresolved. The DNA end lines up better with TRBJ2-7; the J call may be wrong. This CDR3 has 12 amino acids. The germline gives CDR1 SEHNR, CDR2 FQNEAQ (reference sequence). The CDR3 sequence: CASSLGVYEQYF. In nucleotides, the CDR3 is TGTGCCAGCAGCTTAGGGGTCTACGAGCAGTACTTC.

V and J are TRBV19 and TRBJ1-3, with D unresolved. With 5 bases removed from V and 4 bases from J, the gap between germline ends came to 0 bases. The CDR3 runs 10 residues. Germline V gene lookup returns CDR1 LNHDA and CDR2 SQIVND (reference sequence). The CDR3 is CASSGNTIYF. CDR3 DNA sequence: TGTGCCAGTAGTGGAAACACCATATATTTT.

V usage is TRBV28 and J usage is TRBJ1-1; D ambiguous. CDR3 size: 13 residues. Germline V gene sequence: CDR1 MDHEN, CDR2 SYDVKM. Trimming stripped 5 bases from V and 7 bases from J, with 14 bases between. The CDR3 DNA reads as TGTGCCAGCAGTCCCGGACGTAGGATTGAAGCTTTCTTT. It translates to CASSPGRRIEAFF.

The V and J genes are TRBV28 and TRBJ2-4; tentatively, D is TRBD1 (5 bases). The CDR3 is made up of 16 amino acids. V lost 5 bases and J 1 base, leaving 15 bases between the germline ends. The germline gives CDR1 MDHEN, CDR2 SYDVKM. The DNA of the CDR3 is TGTGCCAGCAGTGCCCCCCTTGCAGGGGCCAAAAACATTCAGTACTTC. Residues: CASSAPLAGAKNIQYF.

The chain is built from TRBV11-2 and TRBJ2-1, with D maybe TRBD2 (6 bases). The ends were cut back, 4 bases at V and 6 bases at J, with 19 bases in the middle. This CDR3 contains 16 residues. From germline, CDR1 is SGHAT and CDR2 FQNNGV. This CDR3 reads CASSSVSGPRGNEQFF. CDR3 bases: TGTGCCAGCAGCTCGGTGAGCGGGCCAAGGGGCAATGAGCAGTTCTTC.

This clone occurred once. This chain links TRBV23-1 with TRBJ2-5; possible D gene TRBD1, 6 bases. TRBV23-1 qualifies as an ORF whose function is uncertain. The CDR3 contains 14 residues. V was pared by 4 bases and J by 0 bases, with 9 bases between. The CDR3 here is CASSPRGYQETQYF. The CDR3, as DNA: TGCGCCAGCAGTCCGAGGGGGTACCAAGAGACCCAGTACTTC.

The chain combines TRBV5-1 with TRBJ2-1, with TRBD2 identical over 8 bases. The germline gives CDR1 SGHRS, CDR2 YFSETQ. This CDR3 contains 16 residues. V lost 0 bases and J lost 3; bases outside the gene matches: 5. In DNA form, the CDR3 reads TGCGCCAGCAGCTTGGGAAGGCTAGCGGGCTACAATGAGCAGTTCTTC. This gives the protein CASSLGRLAGYNEQFF.

The J gene is TRBJ2-1, the V gene TRBV14, with 8 bases lining up with TRBD2. V shed 5 bases, J shed 2 bases, and the junction held 5 bases outside the gene matches. Germline V lookup: CDR1 SGHDN, CDR2 FVKESK. This CDR3 has 15 amino acids. The CDR3 region has the DNA TGTGCCAGCAGCGGAAGCGGGAGTCCCTACAATGAGCAGTTCTTC. Its translation: CASSGSGSPYNEQFF.

This clone was seen only once. V and J are TRBV6-5 and TRBJ2-7; maybe TRBD1 (6 bases). This CDR3 is built from 13 residues. The germline V gene encodes CDR1 MNHEY and CDR2 SVGAGI. V lost 2 bases to trimming and J lost 3 bases, with 8 bases between them. The CDR3 spells CASSYGGVYEQYF. CDR3 bases: TGTGCCAGCAGTTACGGGGGCGTCTACGAGCAGTACTTC.

The J gene is TRBJ2-1, the V gene TRBV5-4; D perhaps matches TRBD2 (5 bases). The CDR3 is 13 residues long. Germline lookup yields CDR1 SGHNT and CDR2 YYREEE (reference sequence). Trimming took 7 bases from V and 12 from J, leaving 20 bases between them. The DNA for the CDR3 is TGTGCCAGCCATATGGCGGGCTCTCTACGGCAGTTCTTC. Its translation is CASHMAGSLRQFF. Drawing the rest from reference TRBV5-4 and TRBJ2-1, the complete variable domain is ETGVTQSPTHLIKTRGQQVTLRCSSQSGHNTVSWYQQALGQGPQFIFQYYREEENGRGNFPPRFSGLQFPNYSSELNVNALELDDSALYLCASHMAGSLRQFFGPGTRLTVL.

The J gene is TRBJ2-7, the V gene TRBV28; 10 bases agree with TRBD2. V lost 3 bases, J lost 2 bases, and 4 bases stayed unmatched. The CDR3 runs to 15 residues. CDR1 is MDHEN and CDR2 is SYDVKM in the germline V gene. Here the CDR3 reads CASSLGSGRTYEQYF. In nucleotides, the CDR3 is TGTGCCAGCAGTTTGGGTAGCGGGAGGACCTACGAGCAGTACTTC.

J is TRBJ2-7 and V is TRBV4-3; weak D call: TRBD2 (6 bases). This CDR3 has 15 residues. The V end was cut by 0 bases, the J end by 8 bases, with 17 bases between. The germline gives CDR1 LGHNA, CDR2 YSLEER. CDR3 nucleotides: TGCGCCAGCAGCCAAGATCGTCGACTAGATGCAAAGCAGTACTTC. Its translation: CASSQDRRLDAKQYF.

Only one count was recorded for this clone. The chain employs TRBV6-1 and TRBJ1-3, with a tentative D call TRBD1 (5 bases). Trimming pared 4 bases from V and 4 bases from J, leaving 11 bases between. This CDR3 has 14 amino acids. Germline CDR1 reads MNHNS; CDR2 reads SASEGT. The CDR3 nucleotides read TGTGCCAGCAGTGTTGAAAGGGGAGGAAACACCATATATTTT. Its protein product is CASSVERGGNTIYF.